This TCR beta chain was sequenced for a study of blood T cell repertoires in COVID-19. In the study overall: Donors in the United States, Italy and Spain gave samples during acute or convalescent COVID-19. Sources were T cells, B-cell-depleted T cells, or PBMCs; the material itself was cDNA or gDNA.

In the authors' methods: From reference gene primer amplification, estimates of nucleated cell counts were derived. The data were produced by immunoSEQ multiplex PCR, yet TCRdb's version contains in-frame clones alone and is incomplete. V and J calls and clone size are as listed in that table; D and trimming were resolved from the DNA. The table records roughly 160,000 clones, around 89% of them present only once. The J segment lost 3 bases and the V segment lost 4 bases, leaving 2 bases of the junction unmatched. Germline lookup yields CDR1 SGHRS and CDR2 YFSETQ. The CDR3 is made up of 13 amino acids.

The rearrangement joins TRBV5-1 to TRBJ2-7; 9 nucleotides align to TRBD1. Sequenced material: peripheral blood. This receptor was obtained from a man in his sixties with acute or convalescent COVID-19. CDR3 bases: TGCGCCAGCAGCAAGACAGGGGGCTACGAGCAGTACTTC. This codes for CASSKTGGYEQYF.